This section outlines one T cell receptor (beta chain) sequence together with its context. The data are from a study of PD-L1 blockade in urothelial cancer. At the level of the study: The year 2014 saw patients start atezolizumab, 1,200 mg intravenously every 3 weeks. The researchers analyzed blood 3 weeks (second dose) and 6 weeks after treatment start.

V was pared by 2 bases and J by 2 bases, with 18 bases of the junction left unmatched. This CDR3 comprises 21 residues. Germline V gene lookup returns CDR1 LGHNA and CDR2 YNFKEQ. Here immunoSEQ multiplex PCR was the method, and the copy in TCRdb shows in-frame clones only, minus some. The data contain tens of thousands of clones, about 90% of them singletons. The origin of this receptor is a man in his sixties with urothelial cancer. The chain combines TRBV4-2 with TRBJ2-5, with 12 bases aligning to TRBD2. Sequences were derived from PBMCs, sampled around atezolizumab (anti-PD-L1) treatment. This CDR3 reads CASSQSPPVLAGGRGQETQYF. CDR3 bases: TGTGCCAGCAGCCAATCACCCCCGGTACTAGCGGGGGGACGAGGGCAAGAGACCCAGTACTTC.